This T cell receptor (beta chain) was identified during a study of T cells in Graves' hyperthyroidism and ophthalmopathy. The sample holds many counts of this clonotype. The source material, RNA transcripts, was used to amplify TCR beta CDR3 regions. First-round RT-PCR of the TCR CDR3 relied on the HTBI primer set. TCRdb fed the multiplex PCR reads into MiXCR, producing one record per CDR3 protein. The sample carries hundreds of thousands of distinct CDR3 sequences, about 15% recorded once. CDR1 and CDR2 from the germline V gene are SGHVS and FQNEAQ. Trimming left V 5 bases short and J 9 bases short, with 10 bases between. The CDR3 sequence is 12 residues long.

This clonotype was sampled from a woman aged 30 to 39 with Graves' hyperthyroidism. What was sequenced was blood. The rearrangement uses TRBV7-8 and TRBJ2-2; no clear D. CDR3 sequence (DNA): TGTGCCAGCAGCCCAGGATTCCGGGAGCTGTTTTTT. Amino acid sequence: CASSPGFRELFF.